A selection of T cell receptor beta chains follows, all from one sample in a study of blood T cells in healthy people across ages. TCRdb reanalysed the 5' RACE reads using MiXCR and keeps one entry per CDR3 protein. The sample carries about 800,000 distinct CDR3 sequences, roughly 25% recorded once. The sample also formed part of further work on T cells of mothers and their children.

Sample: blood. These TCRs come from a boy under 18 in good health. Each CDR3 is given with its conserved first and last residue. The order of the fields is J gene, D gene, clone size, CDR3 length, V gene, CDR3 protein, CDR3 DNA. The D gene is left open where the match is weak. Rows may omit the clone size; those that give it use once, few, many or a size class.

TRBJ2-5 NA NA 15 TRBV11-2 CASSPDGRFKETQYF TGTGCCAGCAGTCCCGACGGACGGTTTAAAGAGACCCAGTACTTC
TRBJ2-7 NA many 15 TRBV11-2 CASSLGDAGSYEQYF TGTGCCAGCAGCTTGGGGGACGCGGGCTCCTACGAGCAGTACTTC
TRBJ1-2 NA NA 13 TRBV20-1 CSARVGPNYGYTF TGCAGTGCTAGGGTAGGGCCAAACTATGGCTACACCTTC
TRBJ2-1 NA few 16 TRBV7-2 CASSLAPDRAYNEQFF TGTGCCAGCAGCTTAGCACCAGACAGAGCCTACAATGAGCAGTTCTTC
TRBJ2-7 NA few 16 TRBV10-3 CAISESPGGMLHEQYF TGTGCCATCAGTGAGTCACCAGGAGGGATGTTACACGAGCAGTACTTC
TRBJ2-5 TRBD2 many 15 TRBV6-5 CASRGLAGGQETQYF TGTGCCAGCAGGGGACTAGCGGGGGGGCAAGAGACCCAGTACTTC
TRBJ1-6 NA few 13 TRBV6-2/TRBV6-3 CASSWQRASPLHF TGTGCCAGCAGTTGGCAGAGAGCTTCACCCCTCCACTTT
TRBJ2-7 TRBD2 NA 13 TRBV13 CASSSRGGIEQYF TGTGCCAGCAGCTCCCGGGGGGGGATCGAGCAGTACTTC
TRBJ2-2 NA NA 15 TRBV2 CASSVISTNTGELFF TGTGCCAGCAGTGTTATCAGCACGAACACCGGGGAGCTGTTTTTT
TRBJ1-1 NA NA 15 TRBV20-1 CSANSVADLNTEAFF TGCAGTGCTAACTCGGTCGCAGACCTGAACACTGAAGCTTTCTTT
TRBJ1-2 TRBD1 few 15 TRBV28 CASSRGGGPNYGYTF TGTGCCAGCAGTAGAGGAGGGGGCCCTAACTATGGCTACACCTTC
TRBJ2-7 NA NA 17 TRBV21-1 CASSKGGSRVSSYEQYF TGTGCCAGCAGCAAAGGGGGGTCGCGGGTCAGCTCCTACGAGCAGTACTTC
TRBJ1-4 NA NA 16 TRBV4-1 CASSGGAMGGGEKLFF TGCGCCAGCAGCGGAGGCGCAATGGGGGGAGGGGAAAAACTGTTTTTT
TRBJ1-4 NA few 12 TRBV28 CASSMDNEKLFF TGTGCCAGCAGTATGGATAATGAAAAACTGTTTTTT
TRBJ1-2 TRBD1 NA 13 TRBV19 CASINRGFDGYTF TGTGCCAGTATTAACAGGGGTTTCGATGGCTACACCTTC
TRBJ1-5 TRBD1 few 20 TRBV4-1 CASSRFFETGGGVGNQPQHF TGCGCCAGCAGCCGATTTTTCGAGACAGGGGGCGGAGTGGGGAATCAGCCCCAGCATTTT
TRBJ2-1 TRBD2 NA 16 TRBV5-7 CASSLRLASPYNEQFF TGTGCCAGCAGCCTTAGACTAGCCTCCCCCTACAATGAGCAGTTCTTC
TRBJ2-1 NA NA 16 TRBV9 CASSVEPGPTYHEQFF TGTGCCAGCAGCGTAGAACCGGGGCCCACTTATCATGAGCAGTTCTTC
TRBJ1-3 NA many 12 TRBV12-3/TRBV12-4 CASSQSGNTIYF TGTGCCAGCAGTCAGTCTGGAAACACCATATATTTT
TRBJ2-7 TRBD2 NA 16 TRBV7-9 CASSKALAGVPYEQYF TGTGCCAGCAGCAAGGCTCTAGCGGGAGTACCCTACGAGCAGTACTTC
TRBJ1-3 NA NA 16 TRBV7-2 CASTFGGTGSGNTIYF TGTGCCAGCACCTTCGGGGGGACGGGCTCTGGAAACACCATATATTTT
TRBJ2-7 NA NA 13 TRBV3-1 CASSHPNAYEQYF TGTGCCAGCAGCCACCCGAACGCCTACGAGCAGTACTTC
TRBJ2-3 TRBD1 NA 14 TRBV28 CATSGTGYTDTQYF TGTGCCACCTCCGGGACAGGGTACACAGATACGCAGTATTTT
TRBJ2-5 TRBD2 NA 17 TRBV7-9 CASSNGGLAGFEETQYF TGTGCCAGCAGCAACGGGGGACTAGCGGGTTTTGAAGAGACCCAGTACTTC
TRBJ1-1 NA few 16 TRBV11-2 CASSLSQGPLNTEAFF TGTGCCAGCAGCTTAAGTCAGGGACCGCTGAACACTGAAGCTTTCTTT
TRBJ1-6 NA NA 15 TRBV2 CASSEADSYNSPLHF TGTGCCAGCAGTGAAGCGGACAGCTATAATTCACCCCTCCACTTT
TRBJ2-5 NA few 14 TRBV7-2 CASSLLRWRETQYF TGTGCCAGCAGCTTACTCAGATGGCGGGAGACCCAGTACTTC
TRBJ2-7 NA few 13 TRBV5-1 CASSQGMVYEQYF TGCGCCAGCAGCCAGGGAATGGTTTACGAGCAGTACTTC
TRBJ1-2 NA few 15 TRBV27 CASSLTTGLNYGYTF TGTGCCAGCAGTCTAACGACAGGTTTGAACTATGGCTACACCTTC
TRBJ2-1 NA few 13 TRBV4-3 CASSQDSENEQFF TGCGCCAGCAGCCAAGATAGTGAGAATGAGCAGTTCTTC
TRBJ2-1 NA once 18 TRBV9 CASSAPQQGLSSYNEQFF TGTGCCAGCAGCGCCCCTCAACAGGGCTTGAGCTCCTACAATGAGCAGTTCTTC
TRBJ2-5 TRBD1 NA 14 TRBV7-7 CASSSGDRQETQYF TGTGCTAGTAGCTCTGGGGACAGGCAAGAGACCCAGTACTTC
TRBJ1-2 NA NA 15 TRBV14 CASSSHAQIDYGYTF TGTGCCAGCAGCTCCCACGCCCAGATAGACTATGGCTACACCTTC
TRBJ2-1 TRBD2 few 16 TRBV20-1 CSALASGGSSYNEQFF TGCAGTGCTCTGGCTAGCGGGGGGTCCTCCTACAATGAGCAGTTCTTC
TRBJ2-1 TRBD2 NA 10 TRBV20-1 CSARPLAGDF TGCAGTGCTAGGCCGCTAGCGGGAGATTTC
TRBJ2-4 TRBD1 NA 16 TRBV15 CATSRPYATGTNIQYF TGTGCCACCAGCAGACCTTACGCGACAGGGACAAACATTCAGTACTTC
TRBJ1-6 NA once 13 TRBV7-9 CASTGTINSPLHF TGTGCCAGCACCGGGACCATTAATTCACCCCTCCACTTT
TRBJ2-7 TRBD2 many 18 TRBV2 CASSPRGAGGFISYEQYF TGTGCCAGCAGTCCTCGGGGAGCGGGGGGATTTATCTCCTACGAGCAGTACTTC
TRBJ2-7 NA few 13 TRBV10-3 CASASGHSYEQYF TGTGCCAGCGCTTCGGGCCACTCCTACGAGCAGTACTTC
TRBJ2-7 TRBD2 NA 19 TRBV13 CASSPTGPRLAGETYEQYF TGTGCCAGCAGCCCTACGGGTCCGAGACTAGCGGGTGAGACCTACGAGCAGTACTTC
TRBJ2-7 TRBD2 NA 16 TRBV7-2 CASSEVAGHSNYEQYF TGTGCCAGCAGCGAAGTAGCGGGACACTCCAATTACGAGCAGTACTTC
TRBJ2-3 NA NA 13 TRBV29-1 CSVDRQSPDTQYF TGCAGCGTTGATCGACAGTCCCCAGATACGCAGTATTTT
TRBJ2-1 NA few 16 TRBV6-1 CASRTSSSPLYNEQFF TGTGCCAGCAGGACTTCGTCGAGCCCCCTCTACAATGAGCAGTTCTTC
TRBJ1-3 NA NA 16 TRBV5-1 CASSLGRRLSGNTIYF TGCGCCAGCAGCTTGGGTCGGCGCCTCTCTGGAAACACCATATATTTT
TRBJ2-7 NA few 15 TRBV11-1 CASSLLRDGGYEQYF TGTGCCAGCAGCCTCCTCCGGGACGGAGGTTACGAGCAGTACTTC
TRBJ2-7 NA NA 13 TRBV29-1 CSAGRDSSYEQYF TGCAGCGCTGGGCGGGATTCCTCCTACGAGCAGTACTTC
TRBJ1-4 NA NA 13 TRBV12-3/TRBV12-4 CASTRQGSEKLFF TGTGCCAGCACCCGCCAGGGGAGTGAAAAACTGTTTTTT
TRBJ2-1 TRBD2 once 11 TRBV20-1 CSARISGGQFF TGCAGTGCTAGGATTAGCGGGGGCCAGTTCTTC
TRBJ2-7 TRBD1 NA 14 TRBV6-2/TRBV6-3 CASRDRDRSYEQYF TGTGCCAGCAGAGACCGGGACAGGTCCTACGAGCAGTACTTC
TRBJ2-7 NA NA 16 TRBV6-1 CASRTTGIGFPYEQYF TGTGCCAGCAGAACCACAGGGATAGGTTTTCCCTACGAGCAGTACTTC
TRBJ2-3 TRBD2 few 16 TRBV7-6 CASSLLAGGITDTQYF TGTGCCAGCAGCTTACTCGCGGGGGGGATCACAGATACGCAGTATTTT
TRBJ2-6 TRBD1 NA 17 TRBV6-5 CASSYSGQGTGANVLTF TGTGCCAGCAGTTACTCGGGACAGGGTACTGGGGCCAACGTCCTGACTTTC
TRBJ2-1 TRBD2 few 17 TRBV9 CASNDEPGGWAYNEQFF TGTGCCAGCAACGACGAACCGGGAGGGTGGGCCTACAATGAGCAGTTCTTC
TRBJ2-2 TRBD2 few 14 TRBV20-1 CSAYPGGNTGELFF TGCAGTGCTTATCCGGGGGGGAACACCGGGGAGCTGTTTTTT
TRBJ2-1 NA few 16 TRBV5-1 CASSLALRAAYNEQFF TGCGCCAGCAGCTTGGCGTTGCGGGCCGCCTACAATGAGCAGTTCTTC
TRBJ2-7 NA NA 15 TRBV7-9 CASSYLGGAPYEQYF TGTGCCAGCAGCTATCTGGGGGGGGCTCCCTACGAGCAGTACTTC
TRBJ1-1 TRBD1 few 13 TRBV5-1 CASGTTGGTEAFF TGCGCCAGTGGTACTACAGGGGGCACTGAAGCTTTCTTT